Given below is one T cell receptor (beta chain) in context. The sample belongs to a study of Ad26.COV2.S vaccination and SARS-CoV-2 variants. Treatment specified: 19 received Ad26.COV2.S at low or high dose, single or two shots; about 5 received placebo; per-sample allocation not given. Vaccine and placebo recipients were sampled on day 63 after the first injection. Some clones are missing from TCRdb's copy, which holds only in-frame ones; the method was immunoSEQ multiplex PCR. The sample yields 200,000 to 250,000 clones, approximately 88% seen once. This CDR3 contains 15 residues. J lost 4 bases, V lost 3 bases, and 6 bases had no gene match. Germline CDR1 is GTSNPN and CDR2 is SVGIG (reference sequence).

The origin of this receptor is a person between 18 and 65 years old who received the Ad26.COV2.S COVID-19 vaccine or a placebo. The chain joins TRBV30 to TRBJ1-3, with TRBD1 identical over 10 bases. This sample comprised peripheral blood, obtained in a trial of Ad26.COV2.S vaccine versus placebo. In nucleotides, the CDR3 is TGTGCCTGGAGCCAGGGACAGGGGACGGGAAACACCATATATTTT. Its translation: CAWSQGQGTGNTIYF.